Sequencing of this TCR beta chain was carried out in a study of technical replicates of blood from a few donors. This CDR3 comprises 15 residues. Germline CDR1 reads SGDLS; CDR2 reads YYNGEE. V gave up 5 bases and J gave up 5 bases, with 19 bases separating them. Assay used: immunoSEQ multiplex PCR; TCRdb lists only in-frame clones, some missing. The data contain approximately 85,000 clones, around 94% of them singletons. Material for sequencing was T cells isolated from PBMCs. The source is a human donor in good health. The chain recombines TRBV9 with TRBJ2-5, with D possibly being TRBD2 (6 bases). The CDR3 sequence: CASSFGPTSSETQYF. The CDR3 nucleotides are TGTGCCAGCAGTTTTGGACCAACTAGCTCCGAGACCCAGTACTTC.